The present entry profiles one TCR beta chain with its context. With 4 bases removed from V and 7 bases from J, the gap between germline ends came to 18 bases. Germline V gives CDR1 SGHDT, CDR2 YYEEEE. The CDR3 runs 15 residues. The sample is drawn from a study of cytomegalovirus exposure and HLA in healthy donors. At the level of the study: Early released data had 65 million to 100 million unique TCRs, all coming from HLA-typed donors.

In the PCR, 60 Vbeta and 13 Jbeta primers were used. Produced via immunoSEQ multiplex PCR; TCRdb's table is partial and in-frame only. The table shows some 130,000 clones, with around 80% occurring only once. The chain recombines TRBV5-6 with TRBJ2-4; D is perhaps TRBD2 (6 bases). The source material was PBMCs. The receptor's source is a man in his forties in good health and CMV-seropositive. The CDR3, as DNA: TGTGCCAGCAGCCTTATAGGGCCCGGAGGGAACATTCAGTACTTC. Amino acid sequence: CASSLIGPGGNIQYF.